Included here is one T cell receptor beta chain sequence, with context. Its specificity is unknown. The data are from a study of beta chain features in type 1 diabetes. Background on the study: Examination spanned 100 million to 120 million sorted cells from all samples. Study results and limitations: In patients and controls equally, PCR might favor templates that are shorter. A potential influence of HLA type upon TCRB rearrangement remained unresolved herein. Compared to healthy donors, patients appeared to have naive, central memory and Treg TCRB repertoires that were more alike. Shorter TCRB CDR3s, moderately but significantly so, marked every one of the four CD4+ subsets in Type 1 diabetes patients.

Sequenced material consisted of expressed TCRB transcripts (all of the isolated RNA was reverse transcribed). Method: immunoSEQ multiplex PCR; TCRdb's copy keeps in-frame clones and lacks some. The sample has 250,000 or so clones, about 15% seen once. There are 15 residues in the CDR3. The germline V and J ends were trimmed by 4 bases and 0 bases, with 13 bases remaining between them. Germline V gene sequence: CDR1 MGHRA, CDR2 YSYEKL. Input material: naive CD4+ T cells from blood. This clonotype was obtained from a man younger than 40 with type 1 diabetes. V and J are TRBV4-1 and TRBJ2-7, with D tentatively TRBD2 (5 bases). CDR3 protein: CASSLELGYSYEQYF. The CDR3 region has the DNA TGCGCCAGCAGCCTCGAACTAGGCTACTCCTACGAGCAGTACTTC.